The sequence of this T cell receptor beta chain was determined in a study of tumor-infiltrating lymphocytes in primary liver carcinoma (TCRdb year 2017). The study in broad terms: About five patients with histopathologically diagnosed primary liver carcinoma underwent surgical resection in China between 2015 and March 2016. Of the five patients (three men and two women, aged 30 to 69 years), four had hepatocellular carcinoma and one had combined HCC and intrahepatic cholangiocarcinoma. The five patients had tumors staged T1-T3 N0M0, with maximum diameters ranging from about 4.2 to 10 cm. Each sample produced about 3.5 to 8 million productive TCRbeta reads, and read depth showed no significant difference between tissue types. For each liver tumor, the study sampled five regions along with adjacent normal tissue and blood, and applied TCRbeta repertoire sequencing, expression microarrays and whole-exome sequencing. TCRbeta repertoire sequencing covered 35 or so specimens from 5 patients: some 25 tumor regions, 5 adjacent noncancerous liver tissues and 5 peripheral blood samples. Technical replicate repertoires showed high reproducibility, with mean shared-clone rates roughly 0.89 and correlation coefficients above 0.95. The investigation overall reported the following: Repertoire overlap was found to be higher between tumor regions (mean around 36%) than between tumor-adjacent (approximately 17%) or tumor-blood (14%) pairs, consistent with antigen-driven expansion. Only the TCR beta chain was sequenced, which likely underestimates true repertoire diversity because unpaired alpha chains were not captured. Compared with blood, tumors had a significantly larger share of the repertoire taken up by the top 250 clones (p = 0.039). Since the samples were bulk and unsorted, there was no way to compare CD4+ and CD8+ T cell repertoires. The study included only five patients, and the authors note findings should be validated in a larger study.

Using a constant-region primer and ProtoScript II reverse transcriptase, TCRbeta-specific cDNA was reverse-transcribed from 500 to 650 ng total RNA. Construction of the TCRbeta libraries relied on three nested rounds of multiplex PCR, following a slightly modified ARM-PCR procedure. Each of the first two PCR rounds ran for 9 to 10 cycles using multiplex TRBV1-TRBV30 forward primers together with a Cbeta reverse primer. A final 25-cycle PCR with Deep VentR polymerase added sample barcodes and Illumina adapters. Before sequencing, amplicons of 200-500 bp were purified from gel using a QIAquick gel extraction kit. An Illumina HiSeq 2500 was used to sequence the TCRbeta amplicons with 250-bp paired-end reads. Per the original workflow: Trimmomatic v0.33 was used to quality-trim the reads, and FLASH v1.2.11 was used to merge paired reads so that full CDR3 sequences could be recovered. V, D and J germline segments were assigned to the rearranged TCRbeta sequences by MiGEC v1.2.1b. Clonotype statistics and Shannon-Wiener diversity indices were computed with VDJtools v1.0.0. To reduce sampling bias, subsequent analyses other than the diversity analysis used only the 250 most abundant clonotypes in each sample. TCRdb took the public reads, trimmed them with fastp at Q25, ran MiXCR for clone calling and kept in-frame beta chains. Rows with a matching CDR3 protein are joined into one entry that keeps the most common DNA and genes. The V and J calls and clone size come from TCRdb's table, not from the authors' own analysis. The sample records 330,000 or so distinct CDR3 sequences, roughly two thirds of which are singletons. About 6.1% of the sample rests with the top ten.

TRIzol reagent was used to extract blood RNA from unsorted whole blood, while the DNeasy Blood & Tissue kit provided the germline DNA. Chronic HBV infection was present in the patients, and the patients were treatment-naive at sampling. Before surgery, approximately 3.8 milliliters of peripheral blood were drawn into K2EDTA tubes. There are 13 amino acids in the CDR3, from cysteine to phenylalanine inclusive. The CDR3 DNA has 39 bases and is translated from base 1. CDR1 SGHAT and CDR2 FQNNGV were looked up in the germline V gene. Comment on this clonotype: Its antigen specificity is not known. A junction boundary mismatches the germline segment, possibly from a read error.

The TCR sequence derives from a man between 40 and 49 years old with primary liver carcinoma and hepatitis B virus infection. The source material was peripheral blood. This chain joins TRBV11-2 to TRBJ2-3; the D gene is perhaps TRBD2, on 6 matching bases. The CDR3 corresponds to CASSRGTTDTQFF. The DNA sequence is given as TGTGCCAGCAGCCGGGGGACCACAGATACGCAGTTTTTC.